This T cell receptor (beta chain) was observed in a study of T cell changes during pregnancy in multiple sclerosis. The assay was immunoSEQ multiplex PCR, and TCRdb's table has in-frame clones only and misses some. The profile shows about 69,000 clones, 91% of them singletons. Germline V gives CDR1 LNHDA, CDR2 SQIVND (reference sequence). This CDR3 is 16 amino acids long. The ends lost 0 bases at V and 9 bases at J; junction bases unmatched: 6. The source is a female donor in good health, enrolled as a control in a pregnancy study. The sequenced sample was CD4+ T cells from peripheral blood mononuclear cells, obtained in the third trimester of pregnancy. The rearrangement joins TRBV19 to TRBJ1-6, with 9 bases identical to TRBD1. The CDR3 loop reads CASSIDGTGNTSPLHF. In nucleotides, the CDR3 is TGTGCCAGTAGTATAGACGGGACAGGGAATACTTCACCCCTCCACTTT.